These 7 T cell receptor beta chains originate from one sample sequenced in a study of blood T cell repertoires in COVID-19. Libraries were prepared by immunoSEQ multiplex PCR; TCRdb keeps only in-frame clonotypes and omits some of them. The sample shows tens of thousands of clones, roughly nine tenths of them seen only once. Sequenced: peripheral blood. The receptors here all came from an older man with active COVID-19.

V is TRBV5-1 and J is TRBJ1-1; 11 nucleotides align to TRBD1. This CDR3 spans 15 amino acids. V was pared by 0 bases and J by 4 bases, with 2 bases of the junction left unmatched. Germline V CDR1 and CDR2: SGHRS, YFSETQ. CDR3 in amino acids: CASSLEGQGGTEAFF. The CDR3 DNA reads as TGCGCCAGCAGCTTGGAGGGACAGGGGGGCACTGAAGCTTTCTTT.

The chain combines TRBV25-1 with TRBJ1-3, with D possibly matching TRBD1 (6 bases). Germline V lookup: CDR1 MGHDK, CDR2 SYGVNS. The CDR3 is made up of 15 amino acids. The ends were cut back, 2 bases at V and 8 bases at J, with 16 bases in the middle. For the CDR3, the DNA is TGTGCCAGCAGTGAAATTCGCGACTCAGGGGACACCATATATTTT. This sequence encodes CASSEIRDSGDTIYF.

This chain uses TRBV7-9 with TRBJ1-4, with 8 bases that match TRBD1. Germline-derived CDR1 and CDR2 are SEHNR and FQNEAQ (reference sequence). The CDR3 consists of 15 residues. With V trimmed by 1 base and J by 8 bases, 6 bases remained unmatched. CDR3 sequence reads: CASSLVQGAGEKLFF. The DNA of the CDR3 is TGTGCCAGCAGCTTAGTTCAGGGGGCGGGAGAAAAACTGTTTTTT.

This clone is a singleton in its sample. V and J are TRBV12-5 and TRBJ1-5; D is unresolved. V was cut by 1 base and J by 10 bases, with 17 bases left in between. The CDR3 has 15 residues. Germline V gives CDR1 LGHNT, CDR2 FRNRAP. The CDR3 here is CASGLGQKDISPQHF. The CDR3 DNA reads TGTGCTAGTGGTTTGGGACAAAAAGATATATCCCCCCAGCATTTT.

J is TRBJ2-1 and V is TRBV2; a possible D gene is TRBD1 (6 bases). CDR1 is SNHLY, CDR2 FYNNEI, per germline. Trimming removed 6 bases from V and 0 bases from J, with 9 bases in between. The CDR3 consists of 14 residues. The CDR3 sequence: CASRQDSSYNEQFF. The DNA of the CDR3 is TGTGCCAGCAGACAGGACAGCTCCTACAATGAGCAGTTCTTC.

The chain employs TRBV19 and TRBJ1-5; D uncertain. The germline gives CDR1 LNHDA, CDR2 SQIVND (reference sequence). The V end lost 4 bases, the J end lost 4 bases, and 14 bases lay between the germline ends. The length of the CDR3 is 15 residues. CDR3 coding DNA: TGTGCCAGTAGTAAGGGAAGAGGAGGGAATCAGCCCCAGCATTTT. Its translation is CASSKGRGGNQPQHF.

This clone was picked up a small number of times. The chain couples TRBV6-1 to TRBJ2-7; 7 positions agree with TRBD1. Per the germline V gene, CDR1 is MNHNS and CDR2 is SASEGT. CDR3 size: 13 residues. With V trimmed by 3 bases and J by 7 bases, 6 bases remained unmatched. The CDR3 DNA reads as TGTGCCAGCAGTGACAAGGGGGCTGGAGAGCAGTACTTC. Protein product: CASSDKGAGEQYF.